A single sample is the source of the 30 T cell receptor beta chains below, sequenced in a study of shared clonotypes between healthy human individuals. Libraries were prepared by immunoSEQ multiplex PCR; TCRdb keeps only in-frame clonotypes and omits some of them. This sample has approximately 2,000,000 clones; about 93% occur once, and the top ten carry around 1.8%. Naive-designated CD8 cells lacked CD45RO, were positively enriched for CCR7, and omitted terminally differentiated effector memory CD45RA+ cells. The sample consisted of naive CD8+ T cells from PBMCs. Source of these receptors: a man younger than 30 in good health. Some clones in this sample may be carry-over from other donors' samples.

V is TRBV6-5 and J is TRBJ2-7; weak D call: TRBD2 (5 bases). The V end was cut by 1 base, the J end by 10 bases, with 14 bases between. Per germline, CDR1 MNHEY and CDR2 SVGAGI. CDR3 length: 13 amino acids. The DNA of the CDR3 is TGTGCCAGCAGTTACTTCGAGGGCTACGGACAGTACTTC. This gives the protein CASSYFEGYGQYF.

This clone was counted once. The sample contains more than one DNA sequence encoding this CDR3. This chain connects TRBV9 to TRBJ1-1; TRBD1 is a possible D gene (5 bases). The V and J ends lost 4 bases and 6 bases respectively, with 10 bases between them. The CDR3 spans 12 residues. Germline CDR1 SGDLS, CDR2 YYNGEE. This chain's CDR3 is CASSPGGPEAFF. DNA for the CDR3: TGTGCCAGCAGCCCCGGGGGACCTGAAGCTTTCTTT.

As to this clone: Other DNA sequences of this sample code for an identical CDR3. The V gene is TRBV5-4, the J gene TRBJ1-2; 8 bases are a match to TRBD1. CDR1 SGHNT and CDR2 YYREEE come from the germline V gene (reference sequence). The V segment lost 0 bases and the J segment 2 bases; nucleotides outside the gene matches: 0. CDR3 length: 14 amino acids. CDR3 sequence: CASSLGQGNYGYTF. CDR3 coding DNA: TGTGCCAGCAGCTTGGGACAGGGGAACTATGGCTACACCTTC.

The chain joins TRBV7-3 to TRBJ2-1; 10 nucleotides agree with TRBD2. CDR3 length: 15 amino acids. With V trimmed by 2 bases and J by 2 bases, 0 bases remained unmatched. Germline V gives CDR1 SGHTA, CDR2 FQGTGA. The CDR3 DNA follows: TGTGCCAGCAGCTTAGGGACTAGCGCCTACAATGAGCAGTTCTTC. Amino acids: CASSLGTSAYNEQFF.

The chain employs TRBV7-9 and TRBJ2-5, with unresolved D. The assigned J gene may be wrong: the sequence end matches TRBJ2-7 better. Germline V gives CDR1 SEHNR, CDR2 FQNEAQ (reference sequence). This CDR3 comprises 12 residues. CDR3 DNA sequence: TGTGCCAGCAGCCCCCTAGGCTACGAGCAGTACTTC. It encodes CASSPLGYEQYF.

V is TRBV9 and J is TRBJ2-7, with 9 bases aligning to TRBD1. With V trimmed by 2 bases and J by 5 bases, 11 bases remained unmatched. The CDR3 totals 16 residues. Germline lookup yields CDR1 SGDLS and CDR2 YYNGEE. DNA for the CDR3: TGTGCCAGCAGCGTGACGACAGGGACAGGGATTAACGAGCAGTACTTC. Protein: CASSVTTGTGINEQYF.

The chain uses TRBV10-1 and TRBJ2-1, with TRBD1 identical over 7 bases. The junction had 14 bases not matched to a gene; V was cut back by 6 bases and J by 15 bases. Germline V gene data show CDR1 as WNHNN and CDR2 as SYGVQD (reference sequence). The CDR3 extends over 13 amino acids. The CDR3 is CASRLRQGQIPFF. As DNA, the CDR3 is TGCGCCAGCAGACTCCGACAGGGCCAGATTCCGTTCTTC.

The CDR3 loop reads CASSLFGSVAGGPLTDTQYF. The CDR3 DNA sequence: TGTGCCAGCAGCTTGTTCGGGTCCGTAGCGGGAGGGCCCCTGACAGATACGCAGTATTTT. The chain uses TRBV5-4 and TRBJ2-3; 11 nucleotides align to TRBD2. Unmatched junction bases numbered 16, after V lost 1 base and J lost 3 bases. Germline lookup yields CDR1 SGHNT and CDR2 YYREEE (reference sequence). The length of the CDR3 is 20 residues.

On this clone itself: In the same sample, other DNA sequences code for this CDR3. The V gene is TRBV9, the J gene TRBJ2-4; D unresolved. This CDR3 is 15 amino acids long. Between the trimmed V and J ends, which lost 2 bases and 0 bases, there was a span of 9 bases. The germline V gene has CDR1 SGDLS and CDR2 YYNGEE. CDR3 sequence: CASSVAGLAKNIQYF. As DNA, the CDR3 is TGTGCCAGCAGCGTGGCTGGTTTAGCCAAAAACATTCAGTACTTC.

On this clone itself: Other nucleotide sequences in the sample specify the same CDR3. The rearrangement uses TRBV27 and TRBJ1-5, with a weak D call TRBD1 (6 bases). The V gene lost 2 bases and the J gene lost 2 bases, with 10 bases spanning the gap. This CDR3 contains 15 residues. Germline CDR1 reads MNHEY; CDR2 reads SMNVEV (reference sequence). This CDR3 reads CASSLGRGGNQPQHF. The CDR3 DNA follows: TGTGCCAGCAGTTTAGGCAGGGGAGGCAATCAGCCCCAGCATTTT.

J is TRBJ1-1 and V is TRBV7-3; the D is unclear. CDR1 SGHTA and CDR2 FQGTGA come from the germline V gene. V lost 5 bases to trimming and J lost 6 bases, with 19 bases between them. The CDR3 totals 15 residues. CDR3 in amino acids: CASSPDRFGVAEAFF. CDR3 nucleotide sequence: TGTGCCAGCAGCCCGGATCGATTCGGAGTGGCTGAAGCTTTCTTT.

A note on this clone: The sample carries other DNA sequences with the same CDR3. The V and J genes are TRBV7-7 and TRBJ2-2; D ambiguous. The CDR3 has 12 amino acids. The germline V gene encodes CDR1 SSHAT and CDR2 FNYEAQ (reference sequence). Trimming stripped 1 base from V and 6 bases from J, with 3 bases between. CDR3: CASSLGSGELFF. CDR3 DNA sequence: TGTGCCAGCAGCTTAGGATCCGGGGAGCTGTTTTTT.

This clone has a single count. The gene calls are TRBV10-1 and TRBJ2-2; TRBD2 might be the D (5 bases). Germline V gene data show CDR1 as WNHNN and CDR2 as SYGVQD (reference sequence). Trimming stripped 6 bases from V and 5 bases from J, with 16 bases between. This CDR3 has 15 residues. CDR3 DNA: TGCGCCAGCAGCTATCGGACTCCGACAACCGGGGAGCTGTTTTTT. This encodes CASSYRTPTTGELFF.

This clone has a handful of counts. Relative to the germline gene, one junction end is altered; a read error may explain this. The V gene is TRBV19, the J gene TRBJ1-1; D is uncertain. This CDR3 spans 12 amino acids. Germline CDR1 LNHDA, CDR2 SQIVND (reference sequence). The CDR3 region is CASSLDAGEAFF. The CDR3 DNA follows: TGTGCCAGTAGTTTAGACGCCGGAGAAGCTTTCTTT.

Comment on this clone: Different DNA sequences within this sample yield the same CDR3. The gene calls are TRBV28 and TRBJ1-1; D unclear. The germline V gene encodes CDR1 MDHEN and CDR2 SYDVKM. CDR3 length equals 14 residues. With 3 bases removed from V and 1 base from J, the gap between germline ends came to 9 bases. In nucleotides, the CDR3 is TGTGCCAGCAGTTTCACACGGGGGAACACTGAAGCTTTCTTT. Protein sequence: CASSFTRGNTEAFF.

The V call is TRBV9, the J call TRBJ1-4, with D maybe TRBD1 (5 bases). The germline V and J ends were trimmed by 0 bases and 8 bases, with 14 bases remaining between them. In germline, CDR1 is SGDLS, CDR2 YYNGEE. The CDR3 length is 15 residues. This CDR3 is CASSVEGTGEEKLFF. CDR3 sequence (DNA): TGTGCCAGCAGCGTAGAAGGGACTGGAGAGGAAAAACTGTTTTTT. Combining the CDR3 with reference TRBV9 and TRBJ1-4 gives the whole variable domain DSGVTQTPKHLITATGQRVTLRCSPRSGDLSVYWYQQSLDQGLQFLIQYYNGEERAKGNILERFSAQQFPDLHSELNLSSLELGDSALYFCASSVEGTGEEKLFFGSGTQLSVL.

The J gene is TRBJ2-2, the V gene TRBV6-1; D uncertain. V lost 8 bases, J lost 7 bases, and 11 bases lay in between. The V gene's germline CDR1 is MNHNS and CDR2 SASEGT. The length of the CDR3 is 12 residues. The CDR3 DNA sequence: TGTGCCAGCCCCCCCCCTCTCGGGGAGCTGTTTTTT. This encodes CASPPPLGELFF.

V and J are TRBV10-3 and TRBJ1-3; 9 nucleotides agree with TRBD1. The junction had 2 bases not matched to a gene; V was cut back by 2 bases and J by 0 bases. The CDR3 is 16 residues long. Germline V gene sequence: CDR1 ENHRY, CDR2 SYGVKD. CDR3 nucleotides: TGTGCCATCAGTGAGGGACAGGGGAGCTCTGGAAACACCATATATTTT. It encodes CAISEGQGSSGNTIYF.

The chain combines TRBV5-1 with TRBJ2-7; perhaps TRBD2 as D (6 bases). This CDR3 has 16 amino acids. Germline assignment: CDR1 SGHRS and CDR2 YFSETQ. The V end was cut by 4 bases, the J end by 1 base, with 18 bases between. CDR3 sequence (DNA): TGCGCCAGCAGCCCGATTTCCAGCGGGTTTTCCTACGAGCAGTACTTC. It specifies CASSPISSGFSYEQYF.

V is TRBV5-1 and J is TRBJ1-2; D may be TRBD1 (5 bases). The V end was cut by 4 bases, the J end by 8 bases, with 15 bases between. The CDR3 has 13 residues. The germline CDR1 and CDR2 sequences are SGHRS and YFSETQ. The CDR3 DNA is TGCGCCAGCAGCCCGAGGGACCTCTCCGGCTACACCTTC. Translating gives CASSPRDLSGYTF.

The chain employs TRBV19 and TRBJ2-7; 7 bases are shared with TRBD2. The V segment lost 5 bases and the J segment 6 bases; nucleotides outside the gene matches: 7. This CDR3 has 13 residues. CDR1 is LNHDA and CDR2 is SQIVND in the germline V gene (reference sequence). The chain's CDR3 is CASSPRGESEQYF. Written as DNA, the CDR3 is TGTGCCAGTAGTCCCCGGGGGGAGAGCGAGCAGTACTTC.

The rearrangement joins TRBV23-1 to TRBJ2-1; unclear D gene. TRBV23-1 is an ORF for which the function is uncertain. The CDR3 sequence is 15 residues long. Trimming removed 0 bases from V and 6 bases from J, with 12 bases in between. The CDR3 sequence: CASSQSGLEANEQFF. For the CDR3, the DNA is TGCGCCAGCAGTCAATCTGGGCTCGAAGCCAATGAGCAGTTCTTC.

The V call is TRBV14, the J call TRBJ2-7; perhaps TRBD1 as D (6 bases). The CDR3 is made up of 15 amino acids. Trimming removed 3 bases at V and 6 bases at J, with 18 bases between. Germline V gene sequence: CDR1 SGHDN, CDR2 FVKESK. The CDR3, as DNA: TGTGCCAGCAGCCACTACAGGGTATCTCGGGCCGAGCAGTACTTC. Protein product: CASSHYRVSRAEQYF.

The J gene is TRBJ2-1, the V gene TRBV15, with 7 positions matching TRBD2. Germline V gives CDR1 LNHNV, CDR2 YYDKDF (reference sequence). The CDR3 sequence is 16 residues long. The trim removed 5 bases at V and 7 bases at J, leaving 14 bases unmatched. CDR3 in amino acids: CATSGGDFRLGNEQFF. The CDR3 bases are TGTGCCACCAGCGGGGGGGACTTCCGGCTGGGGAATGAGCAGTTCTTC.

This chain connects TRBV27 to TRBJ2-7, with 10 bases identical to TRBD1. J was trimmed by 12 bases and V by 5 bases; bases with no gene match: 13. This CDR3 is built from 14 residues. CDR1 MNHEY and CDR2 SMNVEV come from the germline V gene (reference sequence). The CDR3 protein is CASSNRQGALSLYF. The CDR3 nucleotides are TGTGCCAGCAGTAACCGACAGGGGGCCCTCTCGCTGTACTTC.

J is TRBJ2-7 and V is TRBV9, with D perhaps matching TRBD1 (6 bases). Trimming stripped 4 bases from V and 2 bases from J, with 19 bases between. Germline CDR1 and CDR2: SGDLS and YYNGEE. CDR3 length equals 16 residues. The CDR3 DNA reads TGTGCCAGCAGCCCATACGCACAGGGAAGGGCCTACGAGCAGTACTTC. Residues: CASSPYAQGRAYEQYF.

This sequence joins TRBV19 and TRBJ2-7; 12 bases align to TRBD2. The CDR3 has 15 amino acids. Germline values: CDR1 LNHDA, CDR2 SQIVND (reference sequence). V was pared by 6 bases and J by 5 bases, with 8 bases of the junction left unmatched. The CDR3 is CASRLAGGPGNEQYF. The CDR3 coding sequence is TGTGCCAGTAGGCTAGCGGGAGGGCCAGGTAACGAGCAGTACTTC.

On this clone itself: Other DNA variants within this sample encode the same CDR3. The gene calls are TRBV7-6 and TRBJ2-2; D ambiguous. Trimming took off 0 bases at V and 6 bases at J, with 5 bases between the two ends. This CDR3 is built from 13 residues. CDR1 and CDR2 (germline): SGHVS, FNYEAQ. The CDR3 nucleotides are TGTGCCAGCAGCTTAGCCCCTCCCGGGGAGCTGTTTTTT. Residues: CASSLAPPGELFF.

The V call is TRBV29-1, the J call TRBJ2-2; tentatively, D is TRBD2 (6 bases). In germline, CDR1 is SQVTM, CDR2 ANQGSEA. V lost 8 bases to trimming and J lost 5 bases, with 12 bases between them. The CDR3 length is 12 residues. Written as DNA, the CDR3 is TGCAGCCTCATGGAGGGAACCGGGGAGCTGTTTTTT. Protein product: CSLMEGTGELFF.

The rearrangement joins TRBV28 to TRBJ2-1, with D possibly TRBD1 on 6 matching bases. The germline V and J ends were trimmed by 5 bases and 10 bases, with 12 bases remaining between them. The CDR3 covers 12 residues. Germline lookup yields CDR1 MDHEN and CDR2 SYDVKM. The CDR3: CASSLQGREQFF. The DNA of the CDR3 is TGTGCCAGCAGTCTACAGGGAAGGGAGCAGTTCTTC.